Shown below are 3 T cell receptor beta chains from a single sample sequenced in a study of T cells of healthy individuals. TCRdb re-derived calls from the 5' RACE reads in MiXCR, one entry per CDR3 protein. The table lists 40,000 to 60,000 distinct CDR3 sequences, over 12% of them singletons. The origin of the receptors is a human donor in good health.

This clonotype showed up many times. The V and J genes are TRBV20-1 and TRBJ2-1, with 10 nucleotides matching TRBD2. Germline V gene sequence: CDR1 DFQATT, CDR2 SNEGSKA (reference sequence). The CDR3 loop spans 15 amino acids. V shed 4 bases and J 4 bases; nucleotides not matched to a gene: 7. The CDR3 sequence: CSAKEGLAPYNEQFF. The CDR3 DNA sequence: TGCAGTGCTAAAGAGGGACTAGCGCCGTACAATGAGCAGTTCTTC.

The rearrangement links TRBV20-1 to TRBJ1-4, with D maybe TRBD1 (5 bases). The CDR3 runs to 14 residues. Trimming pared 5 bases from V and 3 bases from J, leaving 13 bases between. Germline CDR1 reads DFQATT; CDR2 reads SNEGSKA (reference sequence). CDR3 protein: CSARRGRSNEKLFF. The CDR3 DNA reads as TGCAGTGCTCGCCGGGGCAGGTCTAATGAAAAACTGTTTTTT.

This clonotype was observed a handful of times. This chain joins TRBV5-1 and TRBJ2-1; a weak D match, TRBD2 (5 bases). Trimming cost V 4 bases and J 3 bases, with 11 bases left between them. The germline V gene has CDR1 SGHRS and CDR2 YFSETQ. There are 14 residues in the CDR3. The CDR3 sequence is CASSPGSGYNEQFF. The CDR3 nucleotides read TGCGCCAGCAGCCCGGGGTCAGGCTACAATGAGCAGTTCTTC.